The T cell receptor beta chain described here comes from a study of cytomegalovirus exposure and HLA in healthy donors. Study-wide results and caveats: Overall, roughly 170 TCR beta chains were annotated as cytomegalovirus-associated.

The PCR contained 60 Vbeta and 13 Jbeta primers. The table came from immunoSEQ multiplex PCR; TCRdb's copy has only in-frame clones and leaves some out. The sample consists of under 85,000 clones, approximately 80% of them appearing once. On this clone itself: Its specificity is unknown.

The clonotype was recovered from a man younger than 35 in good health and CMV-seronegative. Sequencing input: PBMCs.

The CDR3 region has the DNA TGTGCCAGCAGTTTTTTCGGGAACCCGCCCAATGAGCAGTTCTTC. Encoded protein: CASSFFGNPPNEQFF. The chain carries TRBV27 and TRBJ2-1; possible D gene TRBD2, 5 bases. The CDR3 is made up of 15 amino acids. CDR1 is MNHEY, CDR2 SMNVEV, per germline (reference sequence). With 3 bases removed from V and 6 bases from J, the gap between germline ends came to 15 bases.